A selection of T cell receptor beta chains follows, all from one sample in a study of T cell changes during pregnancy in multiple sclerosis. TCRdb's table, derived via immunoSEQ multiplex PCR, lists solely in-frame clones and lacks some. The sample holds under 65,000 clones, around 90% seen once. Here the sequenced sample was CD4+ T cells from peripheral blood mononuclear cells, taken in the third trimester of pregnancy. These TCRs come from a female donor with multiple sclerosis, enrolled in a pregnancy study. The CDR3 runs from the conserved cysteine through the conserved F or W. Fields, in order: D gene, V gene, J gene, clone size, CDR3 protein, CDR3 DNA. D genes are given only for firm matches. The size field is filled for only some rows; it gives once, few, many or a size class.

>-|TRBV6-5|TRBJ1-2|-
CASSPGDLNYGYTF
TGTGCCAGCAGCCCGGGGGACCTTAACTATGGCTACACCTTC
>TRBD1|TRBV10-3|TRBJ1-5|once
CAISDPGGAHNQPQHF
TGTGCCATCAGTGACCCAGGGGGAGCCCACAATCAGCCCCAGCATTTT
>-|TRBV19|TRBJ1-6|-
CASSNLGRGNSPLHF
TGTGCCAGTAGTAATCTGGGCAGGGGCAATTCACCCCTCCACTTT
>TRBD1|TRBV29-1|TRBJ2-7|-
CSVRDRDYEQYF
TGCAGCGTTCGGGACAGGGATTACGAGCAGTACTTC
>TRBD1|TRBV5-1|TRBJ1-3|-
CASRKTGAGNTIYF
TGCGCCAGCAGAAAGACAGGGGCAGGAAACACCATATATTTT
>TRBD1|TRBV25-1|TRBJ1-4|-
CASTTGVANEKLFF
TGTGCCAGCACAACAGGGGTAGCTAATGAAAAACTGTTTTTT
>TRBD2|TRBV29-1|TRBJ2-1|-
CSAPTSGGGSDNEQFF
TGCAGCGCTCCGACTAGCGGGGGGGGATCCGACAATGAGCAGTTCTTC
>-|TRBV19|TRBJ1-2|-
CASSITGGYGYTF
TGTGCCAGTAGTATAACGGGGGGCTATGGCTACACCTTC
>TRBD1|TRBV2|TRBJ1-2|once
CASPGQGVNYGYTF
TGTGCCAGTCCGGGACAGGGAGTTAACTATGGCTACACCTTC
>-|TRBV19|TRBJ2-7|-
CASSPTRVTASYEQYF
TGTGCCAGTAGCCCAACTCGGGTTACTGCCTCCTACGAGCAGTACTTC
>-|TRBV11-2|TRBJ1-2|-
CASSLSDSLGYTF
TGTGCCAGCAGCTTATCCGACAGTCTTGGCTACACCTTC
>-|TRBV19|TRBJ1-2|-
CASNGVGYTF
TGTGCCAGTAACGGGGTTGGCTACACCTTC
>TRBD2|TRBV5-1|TRBJ2-1|-
CASSLEASGGYNEQFF
TGCGCCAGCAGCTTGGAGGCTAGCGGGGGTTACAATGAGCAGTTCTTC
>-|TRBV7-3|TRBJ2-5|-
CASSLYPKETQYF
TGTGCCAGCAGCCTCTACCCCAAAGAGACCCAGTACTTC
>-|TRBV19|TRBJ1-2|-
CASSQGLIYGYTF
TGTGCCAGTAGCCAGGGACTGATTTATGGCTACACCTTC
>TRBD2|TRBV6-6|TRBJ2-5|-
CASSYGGGYQETQYF
TGTGCCAGCAGTTACGGGGGGGGATACCAAGAGACCCAGTACTTC
>-|TRBV5-4|TRBJ1-1|-
CASSLSPTNTEAFF
TGTGCCAGCAGCTTGTCCCCTACGAACACTGAAGCTTTCTTT
>-|TRBV15|TRBJ1-4|-
CATSRDGQGSEKLFF
TGTGCCACCAGCAGAGATGGGCAGGGAAGTGAAAAACTGTTTTTT
>-|TRBV5-1|TRBJ2-7|-
CASSLAVDGEQYF
TGCGCCAGCAGCTTGGCCGTAGATGGCGAGCAGTACTTC
>-|TRBV15|TRBJ2-7|once
CATSRDQGTYEQYF
TGTGCCACCAGCAGAGATCAGGGTACCTACGAGCAGTACTTC
>TRBD1|TRBV7-9|TRBJ1-1|-
CASSLRQGDTEAFF
TGTGCCAGCAGCTTAAGACAGGGGGACACTGAAGCTTTCTTT
>TRBD2|TRBV13|TRBJ2-7|once
CASSLGRGEYSYEQYF
TGTGCCAGCAGCTTAGGGCGGGGGGAGTACTCCTACGAGCAGTACTTC
>TRBD1|TRBV6-1|TRBJ2-7|-
CASSGQGSSPYEQYF
TGTGCCAGCAGTGGACAGGGTTCTTCACCCTACGAGCAGTACTTC
>-|TRBV5-6|TRBJ2-7|-
CASSAGDYEQYF
TGTGCCAGCAGCGCAGGGGACTACGAGCAGTACTTC
>TRBD2|TRBV7-3|TRBJ2-3|-
CASSWGTSGGTDTQYF
TGTGCCAGCAGCTGGGGGACTAGCGGGGGCACAGATACGCAGTATTTT
>TRBD1|TRBV9|TRBJ1-1|-
CASSGTGQLNTEAFF
TGTGCCAGCAGCGGCACGGGACAGCTGAACACTGAAGCTTTCTTT
>-|TRBV11-1|TRBJ2-7|-
CASSLVQGGPSEQYF
TGTGCCAGCAGCTTAGTCCAGGGGGGTCCCTCCGAGCAGTACTTC
>-|TRBV19|TRBJ2-6|-
CASSIVRVGANVLTF
TGTGCCAGTAGTATAGTACGGGTCGGGGCCAACGTCCTGACTTTC
>TRBD2|TRBV7-3|TRBJ2-3|-
CASTRGLAGGSSTDTQYF
TGTGCCAGCACCCGGGGACTAGCGGGGGGGTCTAGCACAGATACGCAGTATTTT
>TRBD2|TRBV2|TRBJ2-7|-
CASSELAGESYEQYF
TGTGCCAGCAGTGAACTGGCGGGGGAGTCCTACGAGCAGTACTTC
>TRBD1|TRBV27|TRBJ1-6|-
CASSYTLGQGARSPLHF
TGTGCCAGCAGTTACACCCTGGGACAGGGGGCACGGTCACCCCTCCACTTT
>-|TRBV5-1|TRBJ1-1|-
CASSRGFMNTEAFF
TGCGCCAGCAGCCGAGGTTTCATGAACACTGAAGCTTTCTTT
>-|TRBV4-1|TRBJ2-3|-
CASSPHKFTDTQYF
TGCGCCAGCAGCCCCCACAAGTTCACAGATACGCAGTATTTT
>TRBD2|TRBV18|TRBJ2-3|-
CASSPPGGGARTDTQYF
TGTGCCAGCTCACCACCGGGCGGGGGGGCTCGAACAGATACGCAGTATTTT
>TRBD1|TRBV19|TRBJ1-1|-
CASRDSRDTEAFF
TGTGCCAGTCGGGACAGCCGGGACACTGAAGCTTTCTTT
>-|TRBV6-5|TRBJ2-3|-
CATQLPGTDTQYF
TGTGCCACCCAACTGCCCGGGACAGATACGCAGTATTTT
>-|TRBV4-1|TRBJ2-3|-
CASSLHGIPSTDTQYF
TGCGCCAGCAGCCTCCACGGGATCCCTAGCACAGATACGCAGTATTTT
>-|TRBV2|TRBJ1-6|-
CACLDGGDSPLHF
TGTGCCTGCCTTGACGGGGGGGATTCACCCCTCCACTTT
>-|TRBV25-1|TRBJ2-7|-
CASSGGGLSYEQYF
TGTGCCAGCAGTGGGGGGGGCCTTTCCTACGAGCAGTACTTC
>-|TRBV9|TRBJ1-2|-
CASSRDAGYTF
TGTGCCAGCAGCCGCGATGCCGGCTACACCTTC
>TRBD2|TRBV27|TRBJ2-3|-
CASSSSGRSTDTQYF
TGTGCCAGCAGTTCTAGCGGGAGGAGCACAGATACGCAGTATTTT
>-|TRBV7-8|TRBJ1-4|once
CASSFPAGFGEKLFF
TGTGCCAGCAGCTTCCCGGCTGGATTCGGGGAAAAACTGTTTTTT